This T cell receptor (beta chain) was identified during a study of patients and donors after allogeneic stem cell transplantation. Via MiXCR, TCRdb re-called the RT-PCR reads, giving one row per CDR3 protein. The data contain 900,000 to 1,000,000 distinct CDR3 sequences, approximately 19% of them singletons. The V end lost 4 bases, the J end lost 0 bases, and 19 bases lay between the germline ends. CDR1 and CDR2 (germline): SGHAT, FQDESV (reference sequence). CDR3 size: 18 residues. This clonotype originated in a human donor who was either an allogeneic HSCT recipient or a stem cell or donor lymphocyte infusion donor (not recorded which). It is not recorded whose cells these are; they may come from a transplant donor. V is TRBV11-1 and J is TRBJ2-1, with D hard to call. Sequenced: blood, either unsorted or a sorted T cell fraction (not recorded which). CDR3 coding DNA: TGTGCCAGCAGCTCTCCCTCGTCCCGGCTGAACTCCTACAATGAGCAGTTCTTC. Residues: CASSSPSSRLNSYNEQFF.